This T cell receptor beta chain was sequenced for a study of T cell responses to AZD1222 COVID-19 vaccine. Across the whole study: Whether given at about 4 or about 12 weeks, second doses were pooled. Study observations and caveats: Clonal diversity may have been underestimated, and the donors were mostly white British, with more females than males. Two AZD1222 administrations were followed by greater Spike-specific TCR breadth and depth.

Sequencing used immunoSEQ multiplex PCR; TCRdb keeps in-frame clones, though not all of them. The data contain some 130,000 clones, around 84% of them singletons. As to this clone: Its antigen is still unknown.

CDR1 MNHEY and CDR2 SVGAGI come from the germline V gene. V was clipped by 7 bases and J by 5 bases, with 17 bases between them. This CDR3 is 14 amino acids long. Sequencing was performed on peripheral blood, taken on day 0 of AZD1222 vaccination. The sequence derives from an adult in good health. The chain employs TRBV6-5 and TRBJ1-1; D gene uncertain. In DNA, the CDR3 is TGTGCCAGCATCCCCTCTCCGTCGAGGACTGAAGCTTTCTTT. This sequence encodes CASIPSPSRTEAFF.